This T cell receptor beta chain was captured in a study of cytomegalovirus exposure and HLA in healthy donors (dated by TCRdb to 2017 to 2019). For the wider study: An earlier analysis of approximately 600 of the donors reported more than 250 Gb of sequence data and around 110 million unique TCR beta sequences from some 180 million T cells. An early release that covered fewer than 750 HLA-typed donors contained about 300 gigabases of sequencing data and 85 million to 100 million unique TCR sequences. The genetic ancestry cluster associated with self-reported Caucasian donors included around 76% of the roughly 390 genotyped donors. The aim of the study was to test whether cataloging public T cell receptors could identify signatures of past pathogen exposure. The study profiled the T cell repertoires of hundreds of subjects by immunosequencing and related them to cytomegalovirus serostatus. Besides the first cohort of hundreds of subjects, a separate validation cohort made up of 120 different subjects was used. The study combined high-throughput TCR immunosequencing, statistical association of individual TCRs with disease status, and machine learning to predict cytomegalovirus infection status. A later analysis re-analyzed previously published TCR beta repertoires from approximately 700 donors and added high-resolution HLA genotyping to study TCR occurrence patterns. Rather than drawing on any new phenotypic data, the later analysis identified candidate immune exposures from TCR beta sequences and the way those sequences occurred across donors. An earlier analysis of approximately 500 of the donors applied high-throughput TCR beta sequencing to assess whether each TCR beta V gene segment acted as functional or pseudogenic. Donor age, sex, ethnicity and CMV serostatus were compiled together with the repertoire data. Genome-wide SNP genotypes for about 60% of the roughly 700 donors were used in a later genetic analysis, which treated that subset as a discovery cohort. Every discovery cohort repertoire had been produced on one sequencing platform. HLA typing included class I and class II loci at four-digit resolution. Typing coverage differed by locus: A, B, C, DRB1 and DQB1 were typed in roughly 620-640 donors, DQA1 in about 560, DPA1 in nearly 610, and DPB1 in about 450. Roughly five DR-DQ haplotypes were treated as single units for association and clustering because of strong linkage in the cohort. Among 300 to 500 genotyped donors of the cohort, an average of around 250,000 unique TCR beta nucleotide sequences was sequenced per donor, of which about 19% were non-productive. General conclusions and limits of the study: A group of highly shared sequence variants was considered likely to be a technical artifact of the sequencing pipeline. A further reported finding was that TCR beta sequences accurately predicted the HLA-A and HLA-B alleles for most subjects in the first cohort. Only TCR beta chains were sequenced in this cohort, and the absence of alpha or paired-chain data limited detectable features. When HLA alleles, especially DR and DQ, strongly co-occurred, TCR associations were difficult to assign to individual alleles. Roughly 17 rarely observed V segments, including chromosome 9 orphons, were excluded from the earlier analysis of approximately 500 of the donors because counts were too low. Broadly in line with IMGT annotations, most TCR beta V segments showed up in productive rearrangements about 90% or about 30% of the time in an earlier analysis of several hundred of the donors. According to a later analysis, most CMV-associated TCR beta chains appeared to be HLA-restricted, and the HLA associations seemed to be driven largely by CMV exposure. A few of the identified cytomegalovirus-associated TCR beta chains were confirmed in vitro to be specific for cytomegalovirus antigens. In a later analysis, HLA-associated TCR beta chains were found to be more clonally expanded and to have lower generation probabilities than equally common non-associated chains. Across donors, most TCR sequences were observed very rarely, whereas some public TCRs were present in many individuals. It was suggested by the authors that the approach could potentially be generalized to other disease states and immunological phenotypes. CMV serostatus was the only immune exposure information available for the cohort. The study gave a list of under 200 TCR beta chains associated with cytomegalovirus. In a later analysis, some 17,000 TCR beta sequences were associated with specific HLA alleles at a false discovery rate of 0.05. Roughly uniform sequencing depth across donors was assumed in presence/absence analyses, although this assumption may not hold. Linkage disequilibrium might explain the correlated functional status among segregating V segments, but an unknown experimental factor could not be excluded. Because some donors lacked HLA typing at each locus, the association tests relied only on the typed subset. In a later genetic analysis, fewer N-insertions in productive TCRs were reported among donors in an Asian-associated ancestry cluster than the roughly 700-donor mean. In a later analysis, TCR association rates were found to vary across HLA loci, with the most associated TCRs seen for DRB1 alleles and the fewest for HLA-C alleles. The classifier was reported to diagnose cytomegalovirus status with high specificity and sensitivity in both the original cohort and the validation cohort. A later genetic analysis associated a missense DCLRE1C variant with V-gene and J-gene trimming of TCR beta chains, and an independent cohort replicated the association. A later analysis reported that several top co-occurrence clusters appeared linked to parvovirus B19, influenza, CMV and Epstein-Barr virus.

The library was generated by the immunoSEQ multiplex PCR assay. The multiplex PCR relied on a mix of 60 forward primers for TCR Vbeta segments and 13 reverse primers for TCR Jbeta segments. The CDR3 region of rearranged TCR beta genes was amplified from genomic DNA with a multiplex PCR assay. The amplified TCR beta libraries were sequenced on the Illumina HiSeq System as 87-base-pair reads. As for the authors' bioinformatics: Across the roughly 700 repertoires, a later analysis counted 78 million or so unique TCR beta chains, roughly 11 million of which were shared by at least two donors. Raw reads were error-corrected and collapsed into unique sequences by a nearest-neighbor algorithm in which closely related sequences were merged to remove PCR and sequencing errors. To assign V, D and J gene segments, CDR3 sequences were aligned to IMGT reference sequences. For a sequence to be retained, at least a six-nucleotide match to both a V gene segment and a J gene segment was required. Rearrangements were classified as productive when the CDR3 lacked stop codons and remained in frame with V and J, and all other rearrangements were classified as non-productive. CDR3 was defined by IMGT convention, running from the second conserved V-encoded cysteine to the conserved J-encoded phenylalanine. Sequences without an unambiguous match to a single V gene segment were excluded from the earlier analysis of several hundred of the donors. In an earlier analysis of approximately 560 of the donors, a V segment was called functional when productive rearrangements were above 56.7%, and segregating when the standard deviation between donors exceeded 5%. A statistical classification framework was built for diagnosing cytomegalovirus status from the catalog of TCR beta chain sequences. A later analysis assigned V and J genes by comparing TCR nucleotide sequences with IMGT/GENE-DB human TR gene sequences. A later analysis assigned CDR3 sequences and most-parsimonious VDJ recombination scenarios with the TCRdist pipeline. In a later analysis, each TCR beta chain was defined by its CDR3 amino acid sequence together with its V-gene family, and reads lacking a unique V-gene family were excluded. To address suspected cross-contamination and a sequencing artifact, a later analysis removed a few hundred highly shared, low-generation-probability nucleotide sequences. A later analysis calculated a clonal expansion index for each public chain from normalized within-repertoire ranks of inferred template counts. A later analysis computed generation probabilities with a VDJ recombination model fitted to out-of-frame rearrangements, and checked the results against IGoR. In a later analysis, hypergeometric tests were used to score TCR-TCR, TCR-HLA and TCR-CMV co-occurrence, with a repertoire-size bias correction applied to TCR pairs. False discovery rates were estimated in a later analysis by permuting HLA or CMV assignments 20 times. A later analysis grouped co-occurring TCRs with DBSCAN, adding TCRdist sequence similarity when clustering within HLA-allele-positive subsets. For co-occurrence clustering, repertoires with fewer than 30,000 or more than 120,000 public chains were excluded, along with four or five repertoires with anomalous nucleotide sharing. In TCRdb, the immuneACCESS table is reduced to in-frame sequences with V and J assigned. These tables do not hold every clone; where another copy was compared, an unresolved V gene accounts for under half, and the others remain unexplained. Clonal size and the V and J genes are those of that table, whereas D and trimming came from the DNA. In all, the sample holds 200,000 to 300,000 clones, and 70% to 90% of those were seen once. Jointly, the top ten make up 1.5% to 2% of the sample.

Comment on this clone: Its antigen is unknown. The sample holds no much larger clone one base away, and base qualities are not on file.

In total, 500 to 700 healthy bone marrow donors made up the cohort. At the time of sampling, every cohort member was nominally healthy, though immune exposures that went unrecorded were likely present. The donor tested CMV seropositive, placing the donor among the 289 seropositive members of the cohort. Each donor provided a peripheral blood sample, and peripheral blood mononuclear cells were used for TCR beta sequencing. The Qiagen DNeasy Blood Extraction Kit was used to extract genomic DNA from the blood cell samples. This TCR was recovered from a woman aged 40 to 50 in good health and CMV-seropositive. The sample consisted of PBMCs.

The DNA reads TGTGCCTGGAGTCCGGGACAGGGTAATGAAAAACTGTTTTTT. This is translated as CAWSPGQGNEKLFF. The chain is made from TRBV30 and TRBJ1-4; 9 middle bases align to TRBD1. The CDR3 goes from the cysteine to the phenylalanine over 14 residues. Only the CDR3 DNA stays, 42 bases, in frame from base 1. Trimming removed 2 bases from V and 4 bases from J; the gene matches leave 2 bases unexplained. CDR1 and CDR2, per the germline V gene (reference sequence), are GTSNPN and SVGIG.